The rows below give T cell receptor beta chains drawn from one sample of a study of blood T cell repertoires in COVID-19. Measured with immunoSEQ multiplex PCR; TCRdb has only the in-frame clones, and not every one. This table holds about 160,000 clones, approximately 84% found once. Sequencing was carried out using peripheral blood. The receptors were sampled from a woman aged 80 or over with acute or convalescent COVID-19. CDR3s include the opening cysteine and the closing phenylalanine or tryptophan. D genes are given only for firm matches. Clone size, where shown, is once, few, many, or a class for clones that have expanded.

abundance	v_gene	j_gene	d_gene	CDR3nt	CDR3aa
NA	TRBV18	TRBJ1-2	TRBD1	TGTGCCAGCTCTCCAGACAGGGTCTATGGCTACACCTTC	CASSPDRVYGYTF
NA	TRBV9	TRBJ1-3	NA	TGTGCCAGCAGCGTAGCCCCCCTCTCTGGAAACACCATATATTTT	CASSVAPLSGNTIYF
few	TRBV6-5	TRBJ1-2	NA	TGTGCCAGCAGTTACGCGTCAGGTGATGGCTACACCTTC	CASSYASGDGYTF
NA	TRBV24-1	TRBJ2-3	TRBD1	TGTGCCACCAGTGACTCCGGGACAGGGGACACAGATACGCAGTATTTT	CATSDSGTGDTDTQYF
NA	TRBV7-9	TRBJ2-7	TRBD2	TGTGCCAGCAGCGTAACCGGGACTAGGGCCTACGAGCAGTACTTC	CASSVTGTRAYEQYF
NA	TRBV20-1	TRBJ1-2	NA	TGCAGTGCCCCAGGGGATGGTGGCTACACCTTC	CSAPGDGGYTF
NA	TRBV7-2	TRBJ2-2	NA	TGTGCCAGCAGCTTAACTTCCTATAACACCGGGGAGCTGTTTTTT	CASSLTSYNTGELFF
few	TRBV2	TRBJ2-1	TRBD2	TGTGCCAGCAGTCGGCATACTAGCGACTCCAATGAGCAGTTCTTC	CASSRHTSDSNEQFF
NA	TRBV28	TRBJ2-3	NA	TGTGCCAGCAGTTCTTCAGGCACAGATACGCAGTATTTT	CASSSSGTDTQYF
NA	TRBV6-1	TRBJ2-7	NA	TGTGCCAGCAGTGAAGCGTTTGGGCCGGGGGAGGTCGAGCAGTACTTC	CASSEAFGPGEVEQYF
NA	TRBV19	TRBJ2-1	TRBD1	TGTGCCAGTAGTACGACAGGGGGCAATGAGCAGTTCTTC	CASSTTGGNEQFF
NA	TRBV7-9	TRBJ1-1	TRBD1	TGTGCCAGCAGCTTAGCAACAGGGGGCACTGAAGCTTTCTTT	CASSLATGGTEAFF
NA	TRBV29-1	TRBJ1-2	TRBD1	TGCAGCGTTGTCAGACAGGGGGCATCCTATGGCTACACCTTC	CSVVRQGASYGYTF
NA	TRBV6-5	TRBJ2-7	NA	TGTGCCAGCAGTTACAGGGGAAGCTACGAGCAGTACTTC	CASSYRGSYEQYF
NA	TRBV29-1	TRBJ2-2	NA	TGCAGCGCTGTTCGTTTAGCTGGGGAGCTGTTTTTT	CSAVRLAGELFF
NA	TRBV4-2	TRBJ2-5	TRBD2	TGTGCCAGCAGCCAAGATCTGTCTAGCGGGAGAGGAGAGACCCAGTACTTC	CASSQDLSSGRGETQYF
NA	TRBV5-1	TRBJ2-7	TRBD2	TGCGCCAGCAGCTTGGGAGCGGGACTAGCGGGAATCTACGAGCAGTACTTC	CASSLGAGLAGIYEQYF
NA	TRBV3-1/TRBV3-2	TRBJ2-3	NA	TGTGCCAGCAGCCAAGTGACCGGCAACATTCGGGCAGATACGCAGTATTTT	CASSQVTGNIRADTQYF
NA	TRBV24-1	TRBJ2-2	TRBD2	TGTGCCACCAGTGATTCCCGGGGGCTAGCGGGAGGTGCCGGGGAGCTGTTTTTT	CATSDSRGLAGGAGELFF
NA	TRBV5-1	TRBJ2-1	NA	TGCGCCAGCAGCGCCTCCGGACAGACCAGACAGACCTACGGATACAATGAGCAGTTCTTC	CASSASGQTRQTYGYNEQFF
once	TRBV11-3	TRBJ2-5	TRBD1	TGTGCCAGCAGCCACCGGGACAGGGAAGGAGAGACCCAGTACTTC	CASSHRDREGETQYF
NA	TRBV27	TRBJ1-2	TRBD1	TGTGCCAGCAGTAGCTTTGGACAGGGGAAATGGTCCTTC	CASSSFGQGKWSF